The rows below give T cell receptor beta chains drawn from one sample of a study of PD-1 blockade in classical Hodgkin lymphoma. The table came from immunoSEQ multiplex PCR; TCRdb's copy has only in-frame clones and leaves some out. Of about 20,000 clones in the sample, 75% to 90% are singletons; the top ten hold less than 9%. Sequenced here: CD8+ T cells from blood, sampled before the fourth cycle of nivolumab. The receptors come from a human donor with classical Hodgkin lymphoma. CDR3s include the opening cysteine and the closing phenylalanine or tryptophan. Each record gives: clone size, D gene, V gene, J gene, CDR3 DNA, CDR3 protein. A D gene is named only where the DNA matches it firmly. The size of a clone is reported for some rows only, either as once, few or many, or as a class for expanded clones.

NA	TRBD2	TRBV7-9	TRBJ2-1	TGTGCCAGCAGCTCATTTAGCGGGTCTCTCTCCTACAATGAGCAGTTCTTC	CASSSFSGSLSYNEQFF
NA	NA	TRBV18	TRBJ1-1	TGTGCCAGCTCACCCGCGTGGGGGGTGAACACTGAAGCTTTCTTT	CASSPAWGVNTEAFF
NA	NA	TRBV7-9	TRBJ2-7	TGTGCCAGCAGTCAGGACGGATCCTACGAGCAGTACTTC	CASSQDGSYEQYF
NA	NA	TRBV7-4	TRBJ1-4	TGTGCCAGCACCCCATTCAGGGATGAAAAACTGTTTTTT	CASTPFRDEKLFF
few	NA	TRBV5-6	TRBJ2-2	TGTGCCAGCAGCTTCTCCGGAACCGGGGAGCTGTTTTTT	CASSFSGTGELFF
NA	NA	TRBV27	TRBJ2-7	TGTGCCAGCAGTTTGGCAGACAGGAGGTACGAGCAGTACTTC	CASSLADRRYEQYF
NA	NA	TRBV11-2	TRBJ2-3	TGTGCCAGCAGCTTCGGGACATCAATACCCTGGGATACGCAGTATTTT	CASSFGTSIPWDTQYF
few	NA	TRBV6-5	TRBJ2-7	TGTGCCAGCAGTTATTATCCAGGAACACCCCCAGAGGAGCAGTACTTC	CASSYYPGTPPEEQYF
NA	NA	TRBV15	TRBJ2-7	TGTGCCACCAGCAGGGACAACACCTACGAGCAGTACTTC	CATSRDNTYEQYF
NA	TRBD2	TRBV11-2	TRBJ2-3	TGTGCCAGCAGCTCTACTAGCGGGGGGATCACAGATACGCAGTATTTT	CASSSTSGGITDTQYF
NA	NA	TRBV4-1	TRBJ1-1	TGCGCCAGCACCCCCTCAGAGCTCGAATACTCTGAAGCTTTCTTT	CASTPSELEYSEAFF
NA	NA	TRBV10-2	TRBJ2-3	TGCGCCAGCGAGGCAGATACGCAGTATTTT	CASEADTQYF
NA	NA	TRBV2	TRBJ1-2	TGTGCCAGCATAGAACAGGGTCGGTTCTTGGGAGTCGGCTACACCTTC	CASIEQGRFLGVGYTF
once	TRBD2	TRBV11-1	TRBJ2-5	TGTGCCAGCAGCGACTGGGGGGGGGACCAAGAGACCCAGTACTTC	CASSDWGGDQETQYF
few	NA	TRBV7-9	TRBJ1-6	TGTGCCAGCAGCTCGCAGGGATCCGATTCACCCCTCCACTTT	CASSSQGSDSPLHF
NA	NA	TRBV7-9	TRBJ2-5	TGTGCCAGCAGGCCCACTGATTGGGCCAAAGAGACCCAGTACTTC	CASRPTDWAKETQYF
NA	NA	TRBV5-4	TRBJ2-5	TGTGCCAGCAGCTTGGAGGTCGGGTACCAAGAGACCCAGTACTTC	CASSLEVGYQETQYF
NA	NA	TRBV7-3	TRBJ2-1	TGTGCCAGCAGCTCATCTGGGACCGACTACAATGAGCAGTTCTTC	CASSSSGTDYNEQFF
NA	TRBD2	TRBV4-2	TRBJ2-5	TGTGCCAGCAGCCAAGATCTCCGACCGAGCCTAGCGGGGGGGCTGGAAGAGACCCAGTACTTC	CASSQDLRPSLAGGLEETQYF
NA	NA	TRBV7-6	TRBJ1-2	TGTGCCAGCAGCTTAGGGCAGGACTTGGGGTATGGCTACACCTTC	CASSLGQDLGYGYTF
NA	TRBD2	TRBV10-3	TRBJ2-3	TGTGCCATCAGGGGACTAGCGGGGGCTAGCACAGATACGCAGTATTTT	CAIRGLAGASTDTQYF
NA	NA	TRBV7-2	TRBJ1-2	TGTGCCAGCAGCTTAGTAAACAAGAACTATGGCTACACCTTC	CASSLVNKNYGYTF
NA	NA	TRBV19	TRBJ2-1	TGTGCCAGTAGTACCGCGTTCTCCTACAATGAGCAGTTCTTC	CASSTAFSYNEQFF
NA	NA	TRBV7-9	TRBJ2-7	TGTGCCAGCAGCTTAGAGGCAAACGTCTACGAGCAGTACTTC	CASSLEANVYEQYF
NA	NA	TRBV14	TRBJ2-3	TGTGCCAGCAGCCAAGATGTGGGGGGTCCCACAGATACGCAGTATTTT	CASSQDVGGPTDTQYF
NA	TRBD1	TRBV9	TRBJ1-2	TGTGCCAGCAGCGAGGGGAGGGGGCAGGCCTCATTAGCTAACTATGGCTACACCTTC	CASSEGRGQASLANYGYTF
once	TRBD1	TRBV7-8	TRBJ1-4	TGTGCCAGCAGCGGATGGGGACAGCGAAAACTGTTTTTT	CASSGWGQRKLFF
NA	NA	TRBV4-1	TRBJ1-6	TGCGCCAGCAGCCAAGATCCCAGGAATTCACCCCTCCACTTT	CASSQDPRNSPLHF
NA	TRBD1	TRBV6-1	TRBJ1-1	TGTGCCAGCTCCCGGACAGGCACTGAAGCTTTCTTT	CASSRTGTEAFF
NA	NA	TRBV2	TRBJ1-2	TGTGCCAGCAGTGGTGGGCCTCGCTATGGCTACACCTTC	CASSGGPRYGYTF
NA	TRBD1	TRBV9	TRBJ1-1	TGTGCCAGCAGCCCACCAGGGGGGGATGATGAAGCTTTCTTT	CASSPPGGDDEAFF
NA	NA	TRBV5-1	TRBJ2-7	TGCGCCAGCTGGGGGGACGCACCCTACGAGCAGTACTTC	CASWGDAPYEQYF
once	NA	TRBV30	TRBJ1-1	TGTGCCTGGAGTGTACATCCGGCTTTCTTT	CAWSVHPAFF
once	NA	TRBV6-1	TRBJ2-1	TGTGCCAGCAGTGAAGTCGAAGGGGGTGGGAAGGATGAGCAGTTCTTC	CASSEVEGGGKDEQFF
NA	TRBD1	TRBV4-1	TRBJ1-2	TGCGCCAGCAGCCAAGATAACAGGGGTTATGGCTACACCTTC	CASSQDNRGYGYTF
NA	NA	TRBV27	TRBJ1-1	TGTGCCAGCAGGACTGGTGGGGCTGAAGCTTTCTTT	CASRTGGAEAFF
NA	NA	TRBV5-6	TRBJ2-3	TGTGCCAGCAGCTTGGCGTCTTCTCCGAATACGCAGTATTTT	CASSLASSPNTQYF
once	TRBD2	TRBV6-6	TRBJ2-7	TGTGCCAGCAGCAAGACTAGCGGGGGGTTCGAGCAGTACTTC	CASSKTSGGFEQYF
NA	TRBD1	TRBV30	TRBJ2-7	TGTGCCTGGAGTGTGACAGGGCGCGACGAGCAGTACTTC	CAWSVTGRDEQYF
NA	TRBD2	TRBV9	TRBJ2-5	TGTGCCAGCAGCGTAGGGAGGCGCGGGCGGGAGATACAAGAGACCCAGTACTTC	CASSVGRRGREIQETQYF
NA	NA	TRBV11-2	TRBJ1-1	TGTGCCAGCAGCTTAGATCGGCGGAGTGAAGCTTTCTTT	CASSLDRRSEAFF
few	NA	TRBV15	TRBJ1-1	TGTGCCACCAGCACCATCTCAGGGACAACTGAAGCTTTCTTT	CATSTISGTTEAFF
NA	TRBD1	TRBV10-3	TRBJ1-2	TGTGCCATCAGTGTGCTTCAGGGGGACTATGGCTACACCTTC	CAISVLQGDYGYTF
few	NA	TRBV4-3	TRBJ2-1	TGCGCCAGCAGCCAAGAGAGTTTCAGCTCCTACAATGAGCAGTTCTTC	CASSQESFSSYNEQFF
NA	NA	TRBV11-2	TRBJ2-1	TGTGCCAGCAGTCGGTTTGGGAGTGAGCAGTTCTTC	CASSRFGSEQFF
NA	NA	TRBV30	TRBJ2-1	TGTGCCTGGAGTAAGCGGCCCTCCTACAATGAGCAGTTCTTC	CAWSKRPSYNEQFF
NA	NA	TRBV7-8	TRBJ2-1	TGTGCCAGCAGCTTAGCTCTGGGGAGGAGTGAGCAGTTCTTC	CASSLALGRSEQFF
NA	NA	TRBV10-3	TRBJ1-5	TGTGCCACCAGGTTGGGGGACTATAGCAATCAGCCCCAGCATTTT	CATRLGDYSNQPQHF
NA	NA	TRBV5-8	TRBJ2-7	TGTGCCAGCAGCCCGACAGCCCTCTACGAGCAGTACTTC	CASSPTALYEQYF
few	NA	TRBV7-6	TRBJ1-5	TGTGCCAGCAGCTTAGGTGAGCAGCCCCAGCATTTT	CASSLGEQPQHF